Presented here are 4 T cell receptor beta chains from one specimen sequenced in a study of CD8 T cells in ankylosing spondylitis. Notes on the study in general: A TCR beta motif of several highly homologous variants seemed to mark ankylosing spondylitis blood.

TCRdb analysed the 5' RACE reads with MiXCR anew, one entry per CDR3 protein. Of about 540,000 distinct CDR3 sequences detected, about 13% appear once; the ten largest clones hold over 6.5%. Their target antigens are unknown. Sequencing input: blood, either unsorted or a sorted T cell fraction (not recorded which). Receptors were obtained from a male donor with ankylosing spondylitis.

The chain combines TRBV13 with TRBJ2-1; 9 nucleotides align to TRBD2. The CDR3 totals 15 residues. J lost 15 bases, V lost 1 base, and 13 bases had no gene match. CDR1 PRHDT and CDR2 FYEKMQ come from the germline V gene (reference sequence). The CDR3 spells CASSLAGVAGVSTFF. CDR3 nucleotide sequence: TGTGCCAGCAGCTTAGCTGGAGTAGCGGGAGTGTCCACGTTCTTC.

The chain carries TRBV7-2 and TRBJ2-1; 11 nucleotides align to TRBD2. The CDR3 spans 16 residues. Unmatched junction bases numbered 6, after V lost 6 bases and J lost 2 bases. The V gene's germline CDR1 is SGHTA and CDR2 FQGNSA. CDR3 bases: TGTGCCAGCAGTTCTAGCGGGAGGACTGCCTACAATGAGCAGTTCTTC. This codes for CASSSSGRTAYNEQFF.

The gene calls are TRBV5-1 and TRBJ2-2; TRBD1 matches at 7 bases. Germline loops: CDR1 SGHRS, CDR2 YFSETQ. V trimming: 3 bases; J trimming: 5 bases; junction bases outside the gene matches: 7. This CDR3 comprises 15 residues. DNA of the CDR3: TGCGCCAGCAGCTCTGACGAGGGGGCTACCGGGGAGCTGTTTTTT. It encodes CASSSDEGATGELFF.

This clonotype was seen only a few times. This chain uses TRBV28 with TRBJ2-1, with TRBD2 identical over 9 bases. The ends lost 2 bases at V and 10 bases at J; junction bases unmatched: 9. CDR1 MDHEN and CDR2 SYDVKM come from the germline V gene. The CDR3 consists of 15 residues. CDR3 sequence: CASSLQAGGVLEQFF. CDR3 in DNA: TGTGCCAGCAGTTTACAAGCGGGAGGTGTCCTCGAGCAGTTCTTC.